These 14 T cell receptor beta chains share one sample of origin, sequenced in a study of blood T cell repertoires in COVID-19. The method was immunoSEQ multiplex PCR; TCRdb's version includes in-frame clones alone and lacks a portion of them. The sample includes around 430,000 clones, approximately 88% seen only once; the top ten take around 12%. The sample was peripheral blood. The receptors derive from a woman between 45 and 60 years old with COVID-19, enrolled during active disease.

The chain combines TRBV18 with TRBJ2-3, with 9 nucleotides matching TRBD2. The CDR3 runs to 15 residues. V dropped 3 bases and J dropped 2; count of bases not matched to a gene: 3. From germline, CDR1 is KGHSH and CDR2 LQKENI. The CDR3 bases are TGTGCCAGCTCACCCGAGCGGGGGGACACAGATACGCAGTATTTT. It encodes CASSPERGDTDTQYF.

This chain links TRBV2 with TRBJ2-1; D call uncertain. Per germline, CDR1 SNHLY and CDR2 FYNNEI. The CDR3 length is 13 residues. The ends were cut back, 7 bases at V and 6 bases at J, with 13 bases in the middle. The DNA of the CDR3 is TGTGCCAGCAAGGCAGCAGGAAGCAATGAGCAGTTCTTC. Protein: CASKAAGSNEQFF.

This chain uses TRBV2 with TRBJ2-3; no firm D call. CDR1 is SNHLY, CDR2 FYNNEI, per germline. Trimming removed 3 bases at V and 1 base at J, with 8 bases between. The CDR3 has 14 residues. The DNA of the CDR3 is TGTGCCAGCAGTGACTCCCTCGGCACAGATACGCAGTATTTT. Its protein product is CASSDSLGTDTQYF.

The chain carries TRBV7-9 and TRBJ1-2; tentative D call: TRBD1 (6 bases). Germline CDR1 and CDR2: SEHNR and FQNEAQ (reference sequence). This CDR3 contains 15 residues. V was shortened by 4 bases and J by 4 bases, with 16 bases between the two germline ends. CDR3 nucleotides: TGTGCCAGCAGCTCCGGGACACCGACGGGCTATGGCTACACCTTC. It yields the protein CASSSGTPTGYGYTF.

The CDR3 region has the DNA TGTGCCACCAGCGGTGGCACGAACAGGGGATTAGAAAAACTGTTTTTT. This sequence encodes CATSGGTNRGLEKLFF. This chain uses TRBV15 with TRBJ1-4; 7 bases are a match to TRBD1. The CDR3 runs 16 residues. Germline V gene data show CDR1 as LNHNV and CDR2 as YYDKDF (reference sequence). The V and J ends lost 5 bases and 8 bases, in that order; junction bases with no gene match: 14.

The gene calls are TRBV27 and TRBJ1-2; 12 nucleotides agree with TRBD1. The CDR3 totals 15 residues. Germline loops: CDR1 MNHEY, CDR2 SMNVEV (reference sequence). With 3 bases clipped from V and 6 bases from J, the junction kept 5 bases outside the gene matches. CDR3 sequence: CASSLGTGGANGYTF. As DNA, the CDR3 is TGTGCCAGCAGTTTGGGGACAGGGGGCGCGAATGGCTACACCTTC.

CDR3 sequence: CASSISFNYGYTF. DNA for the CDR3: TGTGCCAGTAGTATCTCGTTCAACTATGGCTACACCTTC. The chain is built from TRBV19 and TRBJ1-2; D is unclear. V dropped 3 bases and J dropped 2 bases, with 7 bases sitting between them. The germline gives CDR1 LNHDA, CDR2 SQIVND (reference sequence). There are 13 residues in the CDR3.

The J gene is TRBJ1-6, the V gene TRBV5-4; 8 positions match TRBD1. The CDR3 has 17 amino acids. V lost 4 bases and J lost 5; bases outside the gene matches: 11. CDR1 and CDR2 from the germline V gene are SGHNT and YYREEE (reference sequence). Here the CDR3 reads CASSNPKAGGHNSPLHF. The CDR3 nucleotides read TGTGCCAGCAGCAACCCGAAGGCAGGGGGCCATAATTCACCCCTCCACTTT. Using reference TRBV5-4 and TRBJ1-6 for the parts outside the CDR3, the full variable domain is ETGVTQSPTHLIKTRGQQVTLRCSSQSGHNTVSWYQQALGQGPQFIFQYYREEENGRGNFPPRFSGLQFPNYSSELNVNALELDDSALYLCASSNPKAGGHNSPLHFGNGTRLTVT.

The rearrangement joins TRBV19 to TRBJ2-2; 11 nucleotides match TRBD2. Germline CDR1 and CDR2: LNHDA and SQIVND (reference sequence). J lost 7 bases, V lost 2 bases, and 3 bases had no gene match. This CDR3 has 15 residues. This chain's CDR3 is CASSILAGGRGELFF. CDR3 nucleotides: TGTGCCAGTAGTATACTAGCGGGGGGCCGCGGGGAGCTGTTTTTT.

The V gene is TRBV6-5, the J gene TRBJ2-5; TRBD2 aligns across 11 bases. The J segment lost 3 bases and the V segment lost 7 bases, leaving 7 bases of the junction unmatched. Looked up from germline, CDR1 is MNHEY and CDR2 is SVGAGI. The CDR3 has 15 residues. The CDR3 region has the DNA TGTGCCAGCAACCCGGTTAGCGGGGGGGAAGAGACCCAGTACTTC. This translates into CASNPVSGGEETQYF.

The chain is built from TRBV27 and TRBJ1-5; 7 nucleotides align to TRBD1. J lost 4 bases, V lost 5 bases, and 5 bases had no gene match. The length of the CDR3 is 14 residues. Germline V gene sequence: CDR1 MNHEY, CDR2 SMNVEV (reference sequence). In DNA, the CDR3 is TGTGCCAGCAGTGGCGGGACAGATAATCAGCCCCAGCATTTT. Translation: CASSGGTDNQPQHF.

In its sample, this clone was seen a few times. In DNA, the CDR3 is TGTGCCAGCAGACTAAAACTAGCGGGACGAACCGGGGAGCTGTTTTTT. The encoded protein is CASRLKLAGRTGELFF. The chain joins TRBV7-9 to TRBJ2-2, with 10 bases matching TRBD2. CDR3 length: 16 amino acids. The V segment lost 6 bases and the J segment 5 bases; nucleotides outside the gene matches: 9. Germline V lookup: CDR1 SEHNR, CDR2 FQNEAQ (reference sequence).

The rearrangement uses TRBV7-9 and TRBJ1-2; a weak D match, TRBD1 (6 bases). Germline V CDR1 and CDR2: SEHNR, FQNEAQ (reference sequence). The CDR3 contains 13 residues. The V and J ends lost 5 bases and 8 bases respectively, with 15 bases between them. The CDR3 protein is CASSPRTAVGYTF. The CDR3 coding sequence is TGTGCCAGCAGCCCACGGACAGCCGTAGGCTACACCTTC.

The chain uses TRBV2 and TRBJ2-2; 8 nucleotides line up with TRBD2. CDR1 is SNHLY, CDR2 FYNNEI, per germline. This CDR3 is 14 amino acids long. V lost 4 bases, J lost 9 bases, and 7 bases stayed unmatched. CDR3 residues: CASSGRGGERELFF. CDR3 DNA sequence: TGTGCCAGCAGTGGCCGGGGGGGAGAGCGGGAGCTGTTTTTT.